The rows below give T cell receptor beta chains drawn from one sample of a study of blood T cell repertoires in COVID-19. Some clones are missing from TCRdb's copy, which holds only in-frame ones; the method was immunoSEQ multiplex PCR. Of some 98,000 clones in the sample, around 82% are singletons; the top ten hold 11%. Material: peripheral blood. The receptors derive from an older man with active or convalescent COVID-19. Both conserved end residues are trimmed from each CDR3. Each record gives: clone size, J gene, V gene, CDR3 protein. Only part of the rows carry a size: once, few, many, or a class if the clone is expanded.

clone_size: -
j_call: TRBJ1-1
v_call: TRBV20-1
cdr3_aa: SASPQVEAF

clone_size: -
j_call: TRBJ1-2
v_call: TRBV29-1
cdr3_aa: SVGTGQADYGYT

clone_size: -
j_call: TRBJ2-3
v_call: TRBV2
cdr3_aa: ASSGLAGVSTDTQY

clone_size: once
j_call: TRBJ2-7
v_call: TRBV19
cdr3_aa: ASSILTGEQY

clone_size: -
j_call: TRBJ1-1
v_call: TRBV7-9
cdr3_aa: ASEPGSQNTEAF

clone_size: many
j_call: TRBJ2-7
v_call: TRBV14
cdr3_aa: ASSQGRGRSSEQY

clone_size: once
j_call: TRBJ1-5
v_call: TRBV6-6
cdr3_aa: ASSVNRGVQPQH

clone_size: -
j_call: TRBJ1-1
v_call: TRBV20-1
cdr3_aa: SAVAVTEAF

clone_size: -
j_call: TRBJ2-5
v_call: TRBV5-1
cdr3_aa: ASSLGGGAPETQY

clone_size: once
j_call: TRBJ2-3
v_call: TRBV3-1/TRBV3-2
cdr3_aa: ASSQDVGTDTQY

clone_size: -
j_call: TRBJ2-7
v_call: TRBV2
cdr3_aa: ASSDRGSSYEQY

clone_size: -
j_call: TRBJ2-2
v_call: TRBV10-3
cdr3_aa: AINTVNTGELF

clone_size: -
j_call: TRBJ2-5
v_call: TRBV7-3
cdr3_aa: ASSRQGRETQY

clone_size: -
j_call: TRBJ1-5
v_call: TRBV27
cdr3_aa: ASSYRGNQPQH

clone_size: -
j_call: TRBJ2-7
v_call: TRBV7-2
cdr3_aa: ASSFGTGANEQY

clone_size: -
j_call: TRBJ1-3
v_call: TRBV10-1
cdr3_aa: ASSENGYTIY

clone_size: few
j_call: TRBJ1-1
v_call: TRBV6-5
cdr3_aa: ASTKAQGPTEAF

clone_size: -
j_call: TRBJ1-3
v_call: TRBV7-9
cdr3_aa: ASSLGTVLTSGNTIY

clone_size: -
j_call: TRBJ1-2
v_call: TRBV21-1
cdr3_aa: ASSKDQGSYGYT

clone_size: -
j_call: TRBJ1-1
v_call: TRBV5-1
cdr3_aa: ASSLGFGNTEAF

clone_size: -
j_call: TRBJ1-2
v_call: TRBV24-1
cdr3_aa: ATSDPIVGYT

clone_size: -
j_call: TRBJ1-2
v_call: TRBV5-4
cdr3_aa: ASSTGTDPHGYT

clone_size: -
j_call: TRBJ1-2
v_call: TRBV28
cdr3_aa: ASRLGTDNGYT

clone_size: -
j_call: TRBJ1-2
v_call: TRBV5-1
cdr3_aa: ASSDGGSPNYGYT

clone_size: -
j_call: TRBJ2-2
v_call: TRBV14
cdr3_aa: ASSRGTGRKTGELF

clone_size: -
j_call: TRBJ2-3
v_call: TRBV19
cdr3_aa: ASRRAAYTDTQY

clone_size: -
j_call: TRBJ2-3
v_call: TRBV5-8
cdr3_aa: ASIIFGGDTQY

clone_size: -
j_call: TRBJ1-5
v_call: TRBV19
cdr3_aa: ASSIWRDRGGNQPQH

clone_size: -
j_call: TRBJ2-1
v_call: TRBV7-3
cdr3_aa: ASSPSRQGRANEQF

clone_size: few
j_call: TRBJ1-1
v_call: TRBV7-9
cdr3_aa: ASSFRTEAF

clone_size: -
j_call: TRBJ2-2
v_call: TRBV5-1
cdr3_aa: ASSLAGGGTGELF

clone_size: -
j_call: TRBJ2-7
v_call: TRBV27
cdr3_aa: ASMGSGGGYEQY

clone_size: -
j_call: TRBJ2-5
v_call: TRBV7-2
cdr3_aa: ASSLGLNRGETQY